The rows below give T cell receptor beta chains drawn from one sample of a study of T cell repertoires in cytomegalovirus infection. TCRdb analysed the reads with MiXCR anew, one entry per CDR3 protein. This sample has fewer than 550,000 distinct CDR3 sequences, with approximately 10% found just once. The source material was PBMCs. The receptors come from a human donor in good health (CMV status not recorded). Some clones in this sample may be carry-over from other donors' samples. Both conserved end residues are part of each CDR3. A D gene is named only where the DNA matches it firmly. Where a row states a size, it is once, few, many or the class of an expanded clone; other rows omit it.

d_gene: .
v_gene: TRBV6-6
abundance: .
j_gene: TRBJ1-3
CDR3aa: CASLSQFSGNTIYF
CDR3nt: TGTGCCAGCCTGTCGCAGTTCTCTGGAAACACCATATATTTT

d_gene: .
v_gene: TRBV14
abundance: few
j_gene: TRBJ2-1
CDR3aa: CASSPRGWDEQFF
CDR3nt: TGTGCCAGCAGCCCCCGGGGTTGGGATGAGCAGTTCTTC

d_gene: .
v_gene: TRBV19
abundance: many
j_gene: TRBJ1-1
CDR3aa: CASSLPRGAVDTEAFF
CDR3nt: TGTGCCAGTAGTTTACCTCGTGGCGCAGTAGACACTGAAGCTTTCTTT

d_gene: TRBD1
v_gene: TRBV29-1
abundance: .
j_gene: TRBJ1-2
CDR3aa: CSVSGQSYGYTF
CDR3nt: TGCAGCGTCTCGGGACAGTCGTATGGCTACACCTTC

d_gene: .
v_gene: TRBV12-5
abundance: many
j_gene: TRBJ1-2
CDR3aa: CASGLANGPRGFGYTF
CDR3nt: TGTGCTAGTGGTTTGGCCAACGGACCCAGGGGCTTTGGCTACACCTTC

d_gene: .
v_gene: TRBV9
abundance: .
j_gene: TRBJ2-2
CDR3aa: CASSVASTGELFF
CDR3nt: TGTGCCAGCAGCGTAGCGAGCACCGGGGAGCTGTTTTTT

d_gene: TRBD1
v_gene: TRBV19
abundance: many
j_gene: TRBJ1-2
CDR3aa: CASTRDSRGYTF
CDR3nt: TGTGCCAGTACCCGGGACAGCCGTGGCTACACCTTC

d_gene: TRBD1
v_gene: TRBV5-1
abundance: few
j_gene: TRBJ1-1
CDR3aa: CASSIGQGGWDTEAFF
CDR3nt: TGCGCCAGCAGCATCGGACAGGGTGGATGGGACACTGAAGCTTTCTTT

d_gene: TRBD2
v_gene: TRBV3-1
abundance: .
j_gene: TRBJ2-1
CDR3aa: CASSQERIAGDNEQFF
CDR3nt: TGTGCCAGCAGCCAAGAAAGGATAGCGGGGGACAATGAGCAGTTCTTC

d_gene: .
v_gene: TRBV7-9
abundance: many
j_gene: TRBJ2-7
CDR3aa: CASSPLKTPGFYEQYF
CDR3nt: TGTGCCAGCAGCCCCTTAAAGACACCCGGGTTCTACGAGCAGTACTTC

d_gene: TRBD1
v_gene: TRBV2
abundance: many
j_gene: TRBJ2-5
CDR3aa: CASSVVGQGQETQYF
CDR3nt: TGTGCCAGCAGTGTCGTGGGACAGGGGCAAGAGACCCAGTACTTC

d_gene: TRBD1
v_gene: TRBV20-1
abundance: many
j_gene: TRBJ1-5
CDR3aa: CSAARTGLLNQPQHF
CDR3nt: TGCAGTGCCGCCCGGACAGGGCTACTCAATCAGCCCCAGCATTTT

d_gene: .
v_gene: TRBV20-1
abundance: .
j_gene: TRBJ2-5
CDR3aa: CSARKPWGEETQYF
CDR3nt: TGCAGTGCTAGAAAACCCTGGGGGGAAGAGACCCAGTACTTC

d_gene: .
v_gene: TRBV7-2
abundance: many
j_gene: TRBJ2-2
CDR3aa: CASSLTSVLETVTGELFF
CDR3nt: TGTGCCAGCAGCCTCACCTCGGTACTGGAGACGGTCACCGGGGAGCTGTTTTTT

d_gene: TRBD2
v_gene: TRBV4-2
abundance: many
j_gene: TRBJ2-3
CDR3aa: CASSQGKREPADTQYF
CDR3nt: TGTGCCAGCAGCCAAGGAAAGCGGGAGCCCGCAGATACGCAGTATTTT

d_gene: TRBD1
v_gene: TRBV6-1
abundance: many
j_gene: TRBJ1-2
CDR3aa: CASSRRGQGAQNYGYTF
CDR3nt: TGTGCCAGCAGTCGGCGGGGACAGGGGGCGCAAAACTATGGCTACACCTTC

d_gene: .
v_gene: TRBV25-1
abundance: .
j_gene: TRBJ1-5
CDR3aa: CASTSGPNQPQHF
CDR3nt: TGTGCCAGCACCTCGGGACCCAATCAGCCCCAGCATTTT

d_gene: .
v_gene: TRBV7-9
abundance: many
j_gene: TRBJ1-2
CDR3aa: CASSLEDSYYTF
CDR3nt: TGTGCCAGCAGCTTAGAAGACAGTTACTACACCTTC

d_gene: .
v_gene: TRBV5-1
abundance: .
j_gene: TRBJ2-2
CDR3aa: CASSPAEFTGELFF
CDR3nt: TGCGCCAGCAGCCCTGCGGAATTCACCGGGGAGCTGTTTTTT

d_gene: .
v_gene: TRBV20-1
abundance: many
j_gene: TRBJ1-1
CDR3aa: CSASVRGRTEAFF
CDR3nt: TGCAGTGCTAGCGTCAGGGGTCGGACTGAAGCTTTCTTT

d_gene: .
v_gene: TRBV2
abundance: .
j_gene: TRBJ1-5
CDR3aa: CASSRRDSSQAQHF
CDR3nt: TGTGCCAGCAGTAGACGGGACTCATCCCAGGCCCAGCATTTT

d_gene: .
v_gene: TRBV2
abundance: .
j_gene: TRBJ1-4
CDR3aa: CASSERGFNEKLFF
CDR3nt: TGTGCCAGCAGTGAAAGGGGGTTTAATGAAAAACTGTTTTTT

d_gene: .
v_gene: TRBV5-1
abundance: many
j_gene: TRBJ1-1
CDR3aa: CASSSGTPNTEAFF
CDR3nt: TGTGCCAGCAGTTCCGGGACGCCGAACACTGAAGCTTTCTTT

d_gene: .
v_gene: TRBV4-2
abundance: many
j_gene: TRBJ2-2
CDR3aa: CASSQDAMNTGELFF
CDR3nt: TGTGCCAGCAGCCAAGATGCGATGAACACCGGGGAGCTGTTTTTT

d_gene: TRBD2
v_gene: TRBV7-9
abundance: many
j_gene: TRBJ2-1
CDR3aa: CASSLQTSGIDEQFF
CDR3nt: TGTGCCAGCAGCCTACAGACTAGCGGGATCGATGAGCAGTTCTTC

d_gene: TRBD1
v_gene: TRBV5-5
abundance: .
j_gene: TRBJ1-4
CDR3aa: CASSFGTGLNSGEKLFF
CDR3nt: TGTGCCAGCAGCTTCGGGACAGGGTTAAATTCAGGCGAAAAACTGTTTTTT

d_gene: TRBD1
v_gene: TRBV19
abundance: few
j_gene: TRBJ2-6
CDR3aa: CASSIGRDRGPGANVLTF
CDR3nt: TGTGCCAGTAGTATAGGCCGGGACAGGGGGCCCGGGGCCAACGTCCTGACTTTC

d_gene: .
v_gene: TRBV28
abundance: few
j_gene: TRBJ2-7
CDR3aa: CATAGISYEQYF
CDR3nt: TGTGCCACCGCTGGGATCTCCTACGAGCAGTACTTC